This T cell receptor beta chain comes out of a study of PD-1 blockade in mismatch repair-deficient tumors. Across the study: All were previously treated, progressing patients with about 11 mismatch repair-deficient cancer types. Study observations and caveats: Tumor-resident clones, often undetectable pretreatment in blood, expanded then contracted after pembrolizumab.

Germline-derived CDR1 and CDR2 are LNHDA and SQIVND (reference sequence). There are 19 residues in the CDR3. The ends lost 4 bases at V and 0 bases at J; junction bases unmatched: 10. Concerning this clone: Its antigen is undetermined.

The repertoire was sequenced with immunoSEQ multiplex PCR; TCRdb's copy has only in-frame clones and lacks some. The sample gives 15,000 or so clones, 84% of which show up once; roughly 1.8% is in the top ten. This chain connects TRBV19 to TRBJ2-4, with 12 positions matching TRBD2. This clonotype was obtained from an adult with mismatch repair-deficient cancer. Material: PBMCs, obtained approximately 15 weeks after starting pembrolizumab. CDR3: CASSKTSGRGGLAKNIQYF. The DNA for the CDR3 is TGTGCCAGTAGTAAGACTAGCGGGAGAGGGGGCCTAGCCAAAAACATTCAGTACTTC.